The TCR beta chain under discussion was sequenced for a study of sequential checkpoint blockade in melanoma. Study-level information: Each arm's sequence ended with maintenance nivolumab. TCRβ was sequenced from DNA of under 100 pretreatment tumors. Study observations and caveats: For nivolumab-first patients, baseline tumor clonality was associated with response. Clinical benefit was about 30 times likelier when tumor T-cell fraction and clonality increased.

Treatment defined: randomized to nivolumab then ipilimumab (arm A) or the reverse (arm B). TCRdb keeps only in-frame clones here, not all; method: immunoSEQ multiplex PCR. The sample lists around 2,700 clones, approximately 20% occurring once. Comments on this clone: Its antigen is still unknown.

The V gene end was trimmed by 3 bases and the J gene end by 7 bases; junction bases not matched to a gene: 4. CDR1 is LNHDA, CDR2 SQIVND, per germline (reference sequence). This CDR3 is built from 14 residues. The receptor comes from a human donor with melanoma. Material: tumor tissue (inferred from file names), obtained from a patient given nivolumab and ipilimumab in sequence. The chain links TRBV19 to TRBJ1-5; TRBD1 agrees at 9 bases. DNA for the CDR3: TGTGCCAGTAGTATGCAGACAGGGGGACAGCCCCAGCATTTT. Its translation is CASSMQTGGQPQHF. Together with reference TRBV19 and TRBJ1-5, the CDR3 gives the full variable domain: DGGITQSPKYLFRKEGQNVTLSCEQNLNHDAMYWYRQDPGQGLRLIYYSQIVNDFQKGDIAEGYSVSREKKESFPLTVTSAQKNPTAFYLCASSMQTGGQPQHFGDGTRLSIL.